This TCR beta chain was identified during a study of glioma-infiltrating T cells. Study-wide findings and caveats: Non-neoplastic patients had below-expected tissue-blood divergence, while all gliomas exceeded expectation. CDR3 overlap between tissue and blood was very small.

CDR1 and CDR2 (germline): MNHNY, SVGAGI (reference sequence). The CDR3 sequence is 16 residues long. V shed 1 base and J 5 bases; nucleotides not matched to a gene: 6. Amplification of TCR alpha and beta CDR3 regions from RNA used iRepertoire nested multiplex PCR. One-step reverse transcription and amplification started from approximately 100-400 ng of tissue mRNA or PBMC total RNA. Via MiXCR, TCRdb re-called the multiplex PCR reads, giving one row per CDR3 protein. The sample has approximately 110,000 distinct CDR3 sequences, 23% seen once. This clonotype has ten or more counts. Its antigen is not identified.

Material: glioma tissue, nonneoplastic brain tissue, or PBMCs (not recorded which). The chain is built from TRBV6-6 and TRBJ2-1; 9 bases match TRBD1. The sequence was obtained from a human donor with low-grade glioma or glioblastoma, undergoing nonglioma brain surgery, or in good health (not recorded which). The CDR3 here is CASSYLGTGINNEQFF. The CDR3 coding sequence is TGTGCCAGCAGTTACTTAGGGACAGGGATTAACAATGAGCAGTTCTTC.